These 7 T cell receptor beta chains came from one sample sequenced in a study of blood T cells in healthy people across ages. Next came a second PCR, run for roughly 6 to 11 cycles, which used a sample-barcoded 5' primer along with a J-beta primer mix. Via MiXCR, TCRdb re-called the 5' RACE reads, giving one row per CDR3 protein. Found here are hundreds of thousands of distinct CDR3 sequences, roughly 50% of them singletons; the top ten hold approximately 32%. Sequencing used blood. All receptors derive from a woman aged 55-69 years in good health.

This clonotype has just a few counts. The V gene is TRBV24-1, the J gene TRBJ2-1; 7 bases are shared with TRBD2. Germline loops: CDR1 KGHDR, CDR2 SFDVKD. J lost 0 bases, V lost 6 bases, and 7 bases had no gene match. The CDR3 has 16 amino acids. CDR3 sequence (DNA): TGTGCCACCAGTCCCGCGGGCGGGAGCTCCTACAATGAGCAGTTCTTC. The encoded protein is CATSPAGGSSYNEQFF.

The chain carries TRBV20-1 and TRBJ2-1, with 7 bases aligning to TRBD2. This CDR3 is 16 amino acids long. V dropped 6 bases and J dropped 5; count of bases not matched to a gene: 16. CDR1 DFQATT and CDR2 SNEGSKA come from the germline V gene (reference sequence). The CDR3 DNA sequence: TGCAGTGCGAGTCGAGGTATGGGACTATTAAACAATGAGCAGTTCTTC. This sequence encodes CSASRGMGLLNNEQFF.

The chain carries TRBV29-1 and TRBJ2-1; D uncertain. The CDR3 is made up of 11 amino acids. Germline V CDR1 and CDR2: SQVTM, ANQGSEA. V was trimmed by 3 bases and J by 4 bases, leaving 4 bases between them. Here the CDR3 reads CSVEIYNEQFF. CDR3 in DNA: TGCAGCGTTGAGATTTACAATGAGCAGTTCTTC.

This clonotype was seen repeatedly, ten times or more. This sequence joins TRBV7-2 and TRBJ2-6; no definite D call. CDR1 and CDR2 (germline): SGHTA, FQGNSA. The V end was cut by 0 bases, the J end by 4 bases, with 13 bases between. This CDR3 has 17 residues. The CDR3 is CASSLAPGSVGANVLTF. The CDR3 DNA is TGTGCCAGCAGCTTAGCCCCCGGGTCAGTCGGGGCCAACGTCCTGACTTTC.

The chain carries TRBV7-3 and TRBJ2-5, with 7 bases matching TRBD2. Germline V gene sequence: CDR1 SGHTA, CDR2 FQGTGA. This CDR3 region has 17 residues. The ends lost 2 bases at V and 11 bases at J; junction bases unmatched: 20. CDR3: CASSLGGGSGPYNEQYF. The CDR3 nucleotides are TGTGCCAGCAGCTTAGGGGGGGGTAGCGGCCCCTACAATGAGCAGTACTTC.

The chain combines TRBV18 with TRBJ2-5; 7 positions agree with TRBD2. The CDR3 loop spans 15 amino acids. J was trimmed by 2 bases and V by 1 base; bases with no gene match: 4. The V gene's germline CDR1 is KGHSH and CDR2 LQKENI. CDR3 coding DNA: TGTGCCAGCTCACCACAGGCTAGCGGACAAGAGACCCAGTACTTC. This codes for CASSPQASGQETQYF. Using reference TRBV18 and TRBJ2-5 for the parts outside the CDR3, the full variable domain is NAGVMQNPRHLVRRRGQEARLRCSPMKGHSHVYWYRQLPEEGLKFMVYLQKENIIDESGMPKERFSAEFPKEGPSILRIQQVVRGDSAAYFCASSPQASGQETQYFGPGTRLLVL.

The chain joins TRBV28 to TRBJ1-5; TRBD1 matches 7 bases. Germline lookup yields CDR1 MDHEN and CDR2 SYDVKM. The CDR3 runs 14 residues. V lost 6 bases, J lost 6 bases, and 8 bases stayed unmatched. The CDR3 region has the DNA TGTGCCAGCAGAACCGGGACAGCCGGTCAGCCCCAGCATTTT. Its protein product is CASRTGTAGQPQHF.